Each of the 29 T cell receptor beta chains below was sequenced from the same sample in a study of blood T cell repertoires in COVID-19. TCRdb's table, derived via immunoSEQ multiplex PCR, lists solely in-frame clones and lacks some. The repertoire holds about 50,000 clones, with under 95% as singletons. Sequenced sample: peripheral blood. The receptor set was obtained from a human donor in a cohort sampled during active COVID-19.

J is TRBJ2-7 and V is TRBV12-5; D is perhaps TRBD2 (5 bases). Germline values: CDR1 LGHNT, CDR2 FRNRAP. Trimming pared 0 bases from V and 4 bases from J, leaving 7 bases between. The CDR3 consists of 13 residues. The CDR3 spells CASGLVLGYEQYF. CDR3 nucleotide sequence: TGTGCTAGTGGTTTGGTACTAGGGTACGAGCAGTACTTC.

The count of this clone is one. The gene calls are TRBV28 and TRBJ1-2, with a tentative D call TRBD1 (5 bases). Per germline, CDR1 MDHEN and CDR2 SYDVKM. Trimming left V 3 bases short and J 5 bases short, with 13 bases between. This CDR3 is 14 amino acids long. The CDR3: CASSFKGLGYGYTF. DNA for the CDR3: TGTGCCAGCAGTTTTAAGGGGTTAGGGTATGGCTACACCTTC.

V is TRBV11-1 and J is TRBJ1-4, with a tentative D call TRBD1 (5 bases). Germline-derived CDR1 and CDR2 are SGHAT and FQDESV (reference sequence). V was cut by 5 bases and J by 3 bases, with 10 bases left in between. The CDR3 is made up of 14 amino acids. In nucleotides, the CDR3 is TGTGCCAGCAGCCTCGACAGATCTAATGAAAAACTGTTTTTT. Protein product: CASSLDRSNEKLFF.

The rearrangement joins TRBV19 to TRBJ1-2, with D possibly TRBD1 on 5 matching bases. Germline-derived CDR1 and CDR2 are LNHDA and SQIVND (reference sequence). This CDR3 region has 12 residues. V was shortened by 9 bases and J by 7 bases, with 15 bases between the two germline ends. The CDR3 here is CASSRNGGGYTF. In DNA, the CDR3 is TGTGCCAGCAGCCGAAACGGGGGTGGCTACACCTTC.

In this sample, this clone turned up a few times. The rearrangement joins TRBV20-1 to TRBJ2-5; D is uncertain. The V end lost 4 bases, the J end lost 0 bases, and 3 bases lay between the germline ends. The CDR3 contains 11 residues. CDR1 DFQATT and CDR2 SNEGSKA come from the germline V gene (reference sequence). Written as DNA, the CDR3 is TGCAGTGCTATCGACCAAGAGACCCAGTACTTC. It is translated as CSAIDQETQYF.

The chain recombines TRBV2 with TRBJ1-3; no clear D. The CDR3 is 14 residues long. V dropped 4 bases and J dropped 0 bases, with 7 bases sitting between them. The germline CDR1 and CDR2 sequences are SNHLY and FYNNEI. CDR3 DNA: TGTGCCAGCAGTGCTTCCCCCTCTGGAAACACCATATATTTT. Amino acids: CASSASPSGNTIYF.

The rearrangement uses TRBV27 and TRBJ1-2, with 7 bases lining up with TRBD1. CDR3 length: 14 residues. Germline loops: CDR1 MNHEY, CDR2 SMNVEV (reference sequence). The V gene end was trimmed by 6 bases and the J gene end by 0 bases; junction bases not matched to a gene: 4. The CDR3: CASSRGTANYGYTF. In DNA form, the CDR3 reads TGTGCCAGCAGCCGCGGGACAGCTAACTATGGCTACACCTTC.

This rearrangement joins TRBV7-3 to TRBJ1-1; D unclear. V was cut by 5 bases and J by 0 bases, with 13 bases left in between. From germline, CDR1 is SGHTA and CDR2 FQGTGA. This CDR3 region has 15 residues. CDR3 nucleotide sequence: TGTGCCAGCAGCCCCACCGGCGGCATGAACACTGAAGCTTTCTTT. It translates to CASSPTGGMNTEAFF.

The chain employs TRBV5-1 and TRBJ1-1, with 8 bases aligning to TRBD1. After removal of 2 bases from V and 4 bases from J, the junction contained 7 bases not matched to a gene. CDR3 length: 15 residues. Looked up from germline, CDR1 is SGHRS and CDR2 is YFSETQ. The CDR3 coding sequence is TGCGCCAGCAGCTTTACAACAGGGGGACGCACTGAAGCTTTCTTT. Its protein is CASSFTTGGRTEAFF.

The V and J genes are TRBV20-1 and TRBJ1-2, with TRBD1 as a possible D gene (5 bases). The V end was cut by 0 bases, the J end by 8 bases, with 7 bases between. Germline loops: CDR1 DFQATT, CDR2 SNEGSKA (reference sequence). There are 11 residues in the CDR3. CDR3 coding DNA: TGCAGTGCTAGAGAGGACAAGGGCTACACCTTC. It translates to CSAREDKGYTF.

The genes are TRBV20-1 and TRBJ2-4; 11 positions agree with TRBD1. V gave up 6 bases and J gave up 5 bases; unmatched junction bases: 15. Germline values: CDR1 DFQATT, CDR2 SNEGSKA (reference sequence). This CDR3 contains 17 residues. The CDR3 region is CSASALPGQGGENIQYF. The CDR3 DNA sequence: TGCAGTGCCAGTGCCTTACCGGGACAGGGGGGCGAAAACATTCAGTACTTC.

The chain combines TRBV7-6 with TRBJ1-5; 8 bases are shared with TRBD1. Trimming removed 5 bases from V and 6 bases from J; junction bases left unmatched: 9. The CDR3 is 15 residues long. Per the germline V gene, CDR1 is SGHVS and CDR2 is FNYEAQ. CDR3 DNA sequence: TGTGCCAGCAGCACACACAGGGGGATGGGTCAGCCCCAGCATTTT. It encodes CASSTHRGMGQPQHF.

V usage is TRBV28 and J usage is TRBJ2-6; 8 positions agree with TRBD1. Germline CDR1 is MDHEN and CDR2 is SYDVKM. The V and J ends lost 10 bases and 0 bases, in that order; junction bases with no gene match: 8. The CDR3 loop spans 16 amino acids. CDR3 protein: CATTTGGLSGANVLTF. The CDR3 DNA reads as TGTGCCACCACAACAGGGGGGCTCTCTGGGGCCAACGTCCTGACTTTC.

The J gene is TRBJ2-7, the V gene TRBV28, with D tentatively TRBD2 (5 bases). CDR3 length equals 15 residues. The V gene's germline CDR1 is MDHEN and CDR2 SYDVKM. Trimming pared 7 bases from V and 5 bases from J, leaving 21 bases between. In DNA, the CDR3 is TGTGCCAGCACTCTAAAAGCGGCGGGTCTCCACGAGCAGTACTTC. The encoded protein is CASTLKAAGLHEQYF.

The chain links TRBV4-1 to TRBJ2-3; 15 bases fit TRBD2. The junction had 6 bases not matched to a gene; V was cut back by 3 bases and J by 2 bases. The germline CDR1 and CDR2 sequences are MGHRA and YSYEKL. There are 18 residues in the CDR3. The CDR3: CASSQPGLAGGDTDTQYF. The CDR3 DNA is TGCGCCAGCAGCCAGCCCGGACTAGCGGGAGGGGACACAGATACGCAGTATTTT.

This chain joins TRBV19 and TRBJ1-2; D gene unclear. Looked up from germline, CDR1 is LNHDA and CDR2 is SQIVND (reference sequence). The germline V and J ends were trimmed by 3 bases and 7 bases, with 12 bases remaining between them. The CDR3 is made up of 13 amino acids. The CDR3 region is CASSMVPLVGYTF. CDR3 in DNA: TGTGCCAGTAGTATGGTTCCATTAGTTGGCTACACCTTC.

This rearrangement joins TRBV10-3 to TRBJ2-5; 10 positions agree with TRBD2. This CDR3 comprises 16 residues. The germline gives CDR1 ENHRY, CDR2 SYGVKD. The ends lost 5 bases at V and 4 bases at J; junction bases unmatched: 10. CDR3 residues: CAISNLAGASTETQYF. CDR3 in DNA: TGTGCCATCAGTAATCTAGCGGGGGCTTCCACAGAGACCCAGTACTTC.

The genes are TRBV7-2 and TRBJ1-6, with D hard to call. The CDR3 has 15 residues. Germline CDR1 reads SGHTA; CDR2 reads FQGNSA. The ends were cut back, 6 bases at V and 9 bases at J, with 18 bases in the middle. CDR3 in amino acids: CASSSSLGGVSPLHF. The CDR3 DNA reads as TGTGCCAGCAGTTCTAGCCTAGGCGGGGTTTCACCCCTCCACTTT.

This clone was observed a single time. The chain combines TRBV6-5 with TRBJ1-1; no firm D call. Germline CDR1 reads MNHEY; CDR2 reads SVGAGI. The CDR3 has 14 amino acids. Trimming left V 4 bases short and J 1 base short, with 10 bases between. The DNA of the CDR3 is TGTGCCAGCAGTTTCAAACCAGGGAACACTGAAGCTTTCTTT. Translation: CASSFKPGNTEAFF.

The rearrangement uses TRBV4-2 and TRBJ1-5; D uncertain. With 1 base removed from V and 0 bases from J, the gap between germline ends came to 7 bases. In germline, CDR1 is LGHNA, CDR2 YNFKEQ. This CDR3 is built from 15 residues. CDR3 nucleotides: TGTGCCAGCAGCCAAGCACAATATAGCAATCAGCCCCAGCATTTT. This encodes CASSQAQYSNQPQHF.

This rearrangement joins TRBV12-3 or TRBV12-4 to TRBJ2-7; 8 positions match TRBD1. This CDR3 contains 13 residues. The ends lost 6 bases at V and 7 bases at J; junction bases unmatched: 8. In nucleotides, the CDR3 is TGTGCCAGCAGCTCAGGGGGCCCGTGGGAGCAGTACGTC. Translated: CASSSGGPWEQYV.

This sequence joins TRBV5-6 and TRBJ2-7; no clear D gene. Trimming stripped 1 base from V and 0 bases from J, with 11 bases between. The CDR3 sequence is 15 residues long. Germline V gene lookup returns CDR1 SGHDT and CDR2 YYEEEE. CDR3 bases: TGTGCCAGCAGCTTGCTTGCGCTGAGCTCCTACGAGCAGTACTTC. This translates into CASSLLALSSYEQYF. Based on the CDR3 plus reference TRBV5-6 and TRBJ2-7, the full variable domain is DAGVTQSPTHLIKTRGQQVTLRCSPKSGHDTVSWYQQALGQGPQFIFQYYEEEERQRGNFPDRFSGHQFPNYSSELNVNALLLGDSALYLCASSLLALSSYEQYFGPGTRLTVT.

The rearrangement links TRBV7-9 to TRBJ1-1; TRBD1 matches at 8 bases. The V gene's germline CDR1 is SEHNR and CDR2 FQNEAQ (reference sequence). CDR3 length equals 13 residues. Losses at the gene ends were 5 bases for V and 5 bases for J; bases not matched to a gene: 4. The CDR3 spells CASSPTGGTEAFF. The DNA for the CDR3 is TGTGCCAGCAGCCCCACAGGGGGAACTGAAGCTTTCTTT.

The V and J genes are TRBV28 and TRBJ2-7; a weak D match, TRBD1 (6 bases). CDR3 size: 14 residues. CDR1 is MDHEN and CDR2 is SYDVKM in the germline V gene. V was cut by 3 bases and J by 4 bases, with 13 bases left in between. CDR3 amino acids: CASSLSDRTYEQYF. The CDR3 nucleotides are TGTGCCAGCAGTTTGTCGGACAGAACATACGAGCAGTACTTC.

This sequence joins TRBV9 and TRBJ1-2, with a tentative D call TRBD1 (5 bases). Germline CDR1 and CDR2: SGDLS and YYNGEE. The CDR3 consists of 14 residues. V dropped 0 bases and J dropped 6 bases, with 12 bases sitting between them. CDR3 nucleotides: TGTGCCAGCAGCGTAGGGGGCAGGGTTCATGGCTACACCTTC. Translated: CASSVGGRVHGYTF.

This rearrangement joins TRBV9 to TRBJ1-6; D gene unclear. The CDR3 is 13 amino acids. The germline V gene encodes CDR1 SGDLS and CDR2 YYNGEE. With 0 bases removed from V and 8 bases from J, the gap between germline ends came to 6 bases. The CDR3 reads CASSVGSDSPLHF. For the CDR3, the DNA is TGTGCCAGCAGCGTAGGTTCAGATTCACCCCTCCACTTT.

The rearrangement joins TRBV19 to TRBJ2-2, with D possibly matching TRBD2 (5 bases). From germline, CDR1 is LNHDA and CDR2 SQIVND (reference sequence). The CDR3 has 14 residues. With 1 base removed from V and 5 bases from J, the gap between germline ends came to 8 bases. CDR3 nucleotides: TGTGCCAGTAGTATAGGTTCGGGGACCGGGGAGCTGTTTTTT. Translated, it gives CASSIGSGTGELFF.

This clone came up a few times. The J gene is TRBJ1-1, the V gene TRBV6-1, with 10 bases matching TRBD1. The CDR3 sequence is 14 residues long. V was pared by 1 base and J by 4 bases, with 0 bases of the junction left unmatched. Germline V CDR1 and CDR2: MNHNS, SASEGT. The CDR3 loop reads CASSEGTGGTEAFF. DNA of the CDR3: TGTGCCAGCAGTGAAGGGACAGGGGGCACTGAAGCTTTCTTT.

The V gene is TRBV6-6, the J gene TRBJ2-7, with 9 nucleotides matching TRBD1. This CDR3 comprises 12 residues. Germline V gene lookup returns CDR1 MNHNY and CDR2 SVGAGI (reference sequence). Trimming cost V 7 bases and J 6 bases; bases outside gene matches: 4. CDR3 loop: CASTSTGGEQYV. The CDR3 DNA reads TGTGCCAGCACCTCGACAGGGGGCGAGCAGTACGTC.